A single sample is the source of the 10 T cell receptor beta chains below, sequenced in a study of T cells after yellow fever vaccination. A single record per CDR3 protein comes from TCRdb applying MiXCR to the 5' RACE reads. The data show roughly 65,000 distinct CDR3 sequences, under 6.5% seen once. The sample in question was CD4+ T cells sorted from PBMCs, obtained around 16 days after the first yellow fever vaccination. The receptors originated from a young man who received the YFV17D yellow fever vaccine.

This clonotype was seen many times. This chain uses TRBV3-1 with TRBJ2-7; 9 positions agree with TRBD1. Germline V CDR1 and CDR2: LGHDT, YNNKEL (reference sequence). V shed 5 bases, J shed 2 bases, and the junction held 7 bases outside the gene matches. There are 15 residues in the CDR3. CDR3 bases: TGTGCCAGCAGCAAAGGAGGGACAGGGACCTACGAGCAGTACTTC. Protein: CASSKGGTGTYEQYF.

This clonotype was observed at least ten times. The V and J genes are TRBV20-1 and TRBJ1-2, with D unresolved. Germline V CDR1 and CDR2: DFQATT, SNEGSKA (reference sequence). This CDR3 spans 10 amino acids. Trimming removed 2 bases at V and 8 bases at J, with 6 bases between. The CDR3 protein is CSARRAGYTF. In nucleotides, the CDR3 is TGCAGTGCTAGAAGGGCCGGCTACACCTTC.

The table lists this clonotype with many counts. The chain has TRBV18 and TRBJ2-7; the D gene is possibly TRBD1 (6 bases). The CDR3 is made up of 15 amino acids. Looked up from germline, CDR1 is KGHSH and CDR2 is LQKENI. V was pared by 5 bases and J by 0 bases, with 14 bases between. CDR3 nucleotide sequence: TGTGCCAGCTCAAGAGGGGGACCAGGCTCCTACGAGCAGTACGTC. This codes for CASSRGGPGSYEQYV.

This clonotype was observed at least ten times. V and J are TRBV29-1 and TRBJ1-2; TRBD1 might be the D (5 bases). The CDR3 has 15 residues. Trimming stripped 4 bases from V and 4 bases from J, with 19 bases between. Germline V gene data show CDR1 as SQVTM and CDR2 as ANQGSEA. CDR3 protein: CSVGLKGVTVYGYTF. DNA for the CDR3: TGCAGCGTTGGCCTCAAAGGTGTGACAGTCTATGGCTACACCTTC.

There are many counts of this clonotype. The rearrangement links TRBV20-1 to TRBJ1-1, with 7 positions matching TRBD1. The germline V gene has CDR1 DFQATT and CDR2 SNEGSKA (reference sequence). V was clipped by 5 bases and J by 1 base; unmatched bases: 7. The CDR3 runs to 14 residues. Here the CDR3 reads CSAGTGVQNTEAFF. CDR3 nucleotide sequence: TGCAGTGCTGGAACAGGGGTCCAGAACACTGAAGCTTTCTTT.

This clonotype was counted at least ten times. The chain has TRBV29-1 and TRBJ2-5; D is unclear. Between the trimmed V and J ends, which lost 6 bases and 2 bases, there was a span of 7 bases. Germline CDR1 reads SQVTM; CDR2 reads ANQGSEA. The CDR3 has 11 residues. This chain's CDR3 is CSVDPQETQYF. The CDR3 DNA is TGCAGCGTAGATCCGCAAGAGACCCAGTACTTC.

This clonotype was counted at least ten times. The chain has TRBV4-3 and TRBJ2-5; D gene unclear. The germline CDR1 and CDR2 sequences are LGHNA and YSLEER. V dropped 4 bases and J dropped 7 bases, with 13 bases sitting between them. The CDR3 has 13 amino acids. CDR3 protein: CASSLTDSGTQYF. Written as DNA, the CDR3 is TGCGCCAGCAGCCTTACCGATTCGGGGACCCAGTACTTC.

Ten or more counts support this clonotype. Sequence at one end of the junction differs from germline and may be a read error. The chain's CDR3 is CATSRDFGGQDF. Written as DNA, the CDR3 is TGTGCCACCAGCAGAGATTTCGGGGGGCAAGACTTT. This chain joins TRBV15 and TRBJ1-2, with TRBD1 as a possible D gene (6 bases). This CDR3 is 12 amino acids long. CDR1 is LNHNV, CDR2 YYDKDF, per germline (reference sequence). The complete variable domain, with remaining parts taken from reference TRBV15 and TRBJ1-2, reads DAMVIQNPRYQVTQFGKPVTLSCSQTLNHNVMYWYQQKSSQAPKLLFHYYDKDFNNEADTPDNFQSRRPNTSFCFLDIRSPGLGDTAMYLCATSRDFGGQDFGSGTRLTVV.

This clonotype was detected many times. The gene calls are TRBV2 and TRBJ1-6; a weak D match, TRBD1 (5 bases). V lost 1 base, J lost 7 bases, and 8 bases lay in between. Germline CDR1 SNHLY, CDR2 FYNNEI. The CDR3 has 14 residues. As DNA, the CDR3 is TGTGCCAGCAGTGAAGAGACAGTAAATTCACCCCTCCACTTT. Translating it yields CASSEETVNSPLHF.

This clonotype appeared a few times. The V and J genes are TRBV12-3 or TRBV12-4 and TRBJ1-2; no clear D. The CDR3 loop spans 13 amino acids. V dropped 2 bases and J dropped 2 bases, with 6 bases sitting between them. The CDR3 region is CASSLTQNYGYTF. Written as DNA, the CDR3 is TGTGCCAGCAGTTTAACACAGAACTATGGCTACACCTTC.